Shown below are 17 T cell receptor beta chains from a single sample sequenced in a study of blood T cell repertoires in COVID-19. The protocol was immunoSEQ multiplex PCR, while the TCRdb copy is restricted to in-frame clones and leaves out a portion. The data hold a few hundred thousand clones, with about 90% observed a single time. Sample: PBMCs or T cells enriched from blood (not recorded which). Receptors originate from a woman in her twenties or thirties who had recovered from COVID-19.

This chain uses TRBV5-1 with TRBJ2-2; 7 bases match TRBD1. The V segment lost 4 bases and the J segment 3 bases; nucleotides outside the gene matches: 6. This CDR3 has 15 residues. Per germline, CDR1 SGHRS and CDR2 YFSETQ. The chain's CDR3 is CASSPRQGHTGELFF. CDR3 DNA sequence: TGCGCCAGCAGCCCCAGACAGGGACACACCGGGGAGCTGTTTTTT.

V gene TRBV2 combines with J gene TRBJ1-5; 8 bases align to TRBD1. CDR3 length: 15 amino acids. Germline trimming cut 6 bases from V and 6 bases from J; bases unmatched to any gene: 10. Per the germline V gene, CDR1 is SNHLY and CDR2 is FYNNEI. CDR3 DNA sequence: TGTGCCAGCAGCGCCGACAGGGGAGGTCCTCAGCCCCAGCATTTT. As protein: CASSADRGGPQPQHF.

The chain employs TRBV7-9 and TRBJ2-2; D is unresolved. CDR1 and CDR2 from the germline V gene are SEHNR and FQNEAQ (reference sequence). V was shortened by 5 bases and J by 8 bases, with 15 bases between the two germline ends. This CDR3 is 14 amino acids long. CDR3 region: CASSPALTPGELFF. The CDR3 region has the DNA TGTGCCAGCAGCCCCGCTCTTACACCGGGGGAGCTGTTTTTT.

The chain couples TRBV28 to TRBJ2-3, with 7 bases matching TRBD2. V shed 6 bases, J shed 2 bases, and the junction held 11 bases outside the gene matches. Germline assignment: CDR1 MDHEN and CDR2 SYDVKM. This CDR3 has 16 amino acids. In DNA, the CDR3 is TGTGCCAGCAGACCCGGGGGGACGGGAGACACAGATACGCAGTATTTT. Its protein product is CASRPGGTGDTDTQYF.

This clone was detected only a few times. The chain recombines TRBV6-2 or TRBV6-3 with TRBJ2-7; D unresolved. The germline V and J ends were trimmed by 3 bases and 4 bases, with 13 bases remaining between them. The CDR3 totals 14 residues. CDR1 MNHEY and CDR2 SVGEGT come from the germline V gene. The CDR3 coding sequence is TGTGCCAGCAGTTATGAGTTGCAGGTTTACGAGCAGTACTTC. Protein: CASSYELQVYEQYF.

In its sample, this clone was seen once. CDR3 DNA: TGTGCCAGCACGCCTGACAGGGACTCCTACGAGCAGTACTTC. Encoded protein: CASTPDRDSYEQYF. The rearrangement links TRBV5-5 to TRBJ2-7; 7 nucleotides agree with TRBD1. V shed 6 bases and J 0 bases; nucleotides not matched to a gene: 6. The CDR3 spans 14 residues. CDR1 SGHKS and CDR2 YYEKEE come from the germline V gene (reference sequence).

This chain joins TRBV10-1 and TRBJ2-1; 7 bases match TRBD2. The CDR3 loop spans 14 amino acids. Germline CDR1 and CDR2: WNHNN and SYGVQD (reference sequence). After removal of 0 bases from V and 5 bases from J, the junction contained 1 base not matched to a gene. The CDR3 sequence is CASSESSGNNEQFF. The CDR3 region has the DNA TGCGCCAGCAGTGAGTCGAGCGGGAACAATGAGCAGTTCTTC.

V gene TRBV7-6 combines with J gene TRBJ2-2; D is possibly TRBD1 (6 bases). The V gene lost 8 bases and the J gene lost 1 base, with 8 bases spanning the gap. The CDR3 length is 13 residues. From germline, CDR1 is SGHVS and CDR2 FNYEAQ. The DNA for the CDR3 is TGTGCCAGCTTGACAGGGAACACCGGGGAGCTGTTTTTT. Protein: CASLTGNTGELFF.

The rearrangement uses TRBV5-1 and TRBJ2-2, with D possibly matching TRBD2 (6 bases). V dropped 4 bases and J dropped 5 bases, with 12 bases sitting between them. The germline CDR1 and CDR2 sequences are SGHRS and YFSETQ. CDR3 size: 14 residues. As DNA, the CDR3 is TGCGCCAGCAGCCGAAATGGGGGGACCGGGGAGCTGTTTTTT. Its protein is CASSRNGGTGELFF.

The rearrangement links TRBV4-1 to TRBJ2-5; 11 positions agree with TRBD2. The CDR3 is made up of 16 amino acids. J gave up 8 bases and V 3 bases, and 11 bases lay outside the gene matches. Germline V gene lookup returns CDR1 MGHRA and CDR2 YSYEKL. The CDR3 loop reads CASSHYYSGGVDTQYF. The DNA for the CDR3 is TGCGCCAGCAGCCATTACTATAGCGGGGGGGTGGACACCCAGTACTTC.

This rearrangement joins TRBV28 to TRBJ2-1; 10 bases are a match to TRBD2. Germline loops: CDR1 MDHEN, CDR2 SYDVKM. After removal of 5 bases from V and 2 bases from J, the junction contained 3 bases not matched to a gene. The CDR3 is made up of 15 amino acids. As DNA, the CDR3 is TGTGCCAGCAGTCTACTAGCGGGGACCTACAATGAGCAGTTCTTC. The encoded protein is CASSLLAGTYNEQFF. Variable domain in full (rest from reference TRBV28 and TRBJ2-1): DVKVTQSSRYLVKRTGEKVFLECVQDMDHENMFWYRQDPGLGLRLIYFSYDVKMKEKGDIPEGYSVSREKKERFSLILESASTNQTSMYLCASSLLAGTYNEQFFGPGTRLTVL.

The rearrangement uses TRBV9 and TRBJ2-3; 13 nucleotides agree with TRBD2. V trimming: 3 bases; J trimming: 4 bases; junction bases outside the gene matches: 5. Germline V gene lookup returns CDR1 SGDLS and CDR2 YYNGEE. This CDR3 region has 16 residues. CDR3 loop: CASSAWTSGGSDTQYF. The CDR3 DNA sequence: TGTGCCAGCAGCGCCTGGACTAGCGGGGGTTCAGATACGCAGTATTTT.

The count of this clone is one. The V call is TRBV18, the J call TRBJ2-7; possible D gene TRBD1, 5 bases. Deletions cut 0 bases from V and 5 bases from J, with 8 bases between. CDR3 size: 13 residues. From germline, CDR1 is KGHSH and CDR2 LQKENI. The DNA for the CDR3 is TGTGCCAGCTCACCACCAGGGGTCCACGAGCAGTACTTC. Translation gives CASSPPGVHEQYF.

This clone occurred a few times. The chain's CDR3 is CASSISPSETQYF. CDR3 sequence (DNA): TGTGCCAGTAGTATTAGTCCTTCTGAGACCCAGTACTTC. The gene calls are TRBV19 and TRBJ2-5; the D is unclear. Germline V lookup: CDR1 LNHDA, CDR2 SQIVND (reference sequence). V was trimmed by 3 bases and J by 5 bases, leaving 10 bases between them. The CDR3 has 13 amino acids.

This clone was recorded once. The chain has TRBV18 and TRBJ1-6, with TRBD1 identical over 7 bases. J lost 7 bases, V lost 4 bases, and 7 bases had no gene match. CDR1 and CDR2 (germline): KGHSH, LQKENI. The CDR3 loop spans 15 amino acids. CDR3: CASSRGTVGNSPLHF. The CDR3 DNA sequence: TGTGCCAGCTCACGGGGGACAGTGGGGAATTCACCCCTCCACTTT.

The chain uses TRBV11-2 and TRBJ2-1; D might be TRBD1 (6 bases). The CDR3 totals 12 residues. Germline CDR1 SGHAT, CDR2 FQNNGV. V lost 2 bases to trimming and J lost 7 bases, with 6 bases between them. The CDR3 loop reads CASSLTGNEQFF. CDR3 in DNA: TGTGCCAGCAGCTTAACAGGGAATGAGCAGTTCTTC.

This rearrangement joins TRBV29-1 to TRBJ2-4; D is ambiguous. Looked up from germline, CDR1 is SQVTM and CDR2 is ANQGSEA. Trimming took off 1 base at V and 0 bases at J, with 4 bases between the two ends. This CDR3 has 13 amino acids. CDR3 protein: CSVEGRAKNIQYF. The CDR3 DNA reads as TGCAGCGTTGAAGGGAGAGCCAAAAACATTCAGTACTTC.